This TCR beta chain was identified during a study of PD-L1 blockade in urothelial cancer. As for the study in general: The analyses of blood took place 3 weeks (second dose) and 6 weeks after treatment start.

Patients were living with locally advanced or metastatic urothelial carcinoma. Assay: immunoSEQ multiplex PCR; the TCRdb copy retains only in-frame clones and omits some. This table has about 84,000 clones, 85% to 95% appearing once. This clone was detected a few times. The germline V gene encodes CDR1 SGHRS and CDR2 YFSETQ. This CDR3 has 13 amino acids. Trimming stripped 6 bases from V and 10 bases from J, with 16 bases between. This specimen consisted of PBMCs, obtained around atezolizumab (anti-PD-L1) treatment. V and J are TRBV5-1 and TRBJ1-4, with a tentative D call TRBD1 (5 bases). This receptor was obtained from a man in his 60s with urothelial cancer. The CDR3 bases are TGCGCCAGCAACATTGGGGGGTGGGGAAAACTGTTTTTT. Its protein is CASNIGGWGKLFF.